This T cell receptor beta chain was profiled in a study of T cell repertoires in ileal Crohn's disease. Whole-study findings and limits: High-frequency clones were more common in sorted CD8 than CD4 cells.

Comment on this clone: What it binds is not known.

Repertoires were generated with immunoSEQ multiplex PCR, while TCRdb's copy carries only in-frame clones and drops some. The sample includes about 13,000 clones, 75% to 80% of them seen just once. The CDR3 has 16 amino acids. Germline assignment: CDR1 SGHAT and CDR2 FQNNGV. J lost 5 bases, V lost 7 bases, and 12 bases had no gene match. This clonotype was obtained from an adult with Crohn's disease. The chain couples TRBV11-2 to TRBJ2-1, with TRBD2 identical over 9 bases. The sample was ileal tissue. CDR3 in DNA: TGTGCCAGCACCCAAACGATGCGGGGGGGCCACAATGAGCAGTTCTTC. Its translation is CASTQTMRGGHNEQFF.